The 21 T cell receptor beta chains listed next were all sequenced from one sample in a study of blood T cells in healthy people across ages. A sample-barcoded 5' primer and a J-beta primer mix were used in a second PCR of about 7 to 12 cycles. From the 5' RACE reads, TCRdb called clonotypes with MiXCR, one entry per CDR3 protein. The sample yields approximately 790,000 distinct CDR3 sequences, 55% to 65% seen once. The sequencing sample was made of blood. Source of these receptors: a man aged 25-45 years in good health.

The chain uses TRBV11-2 and TRBJ2-6; no definite D call. Germline loops: CDR1 SGHAT, CDR2 FQNNGV. The CDR3 spans 13 residues. Deletions cut 5 bases from V and 2 bases from J, with 4 bases between. The CDR3 nucleotides are TGTGCCAGCAGCCACGCTGGGGCCAACGTCCTGACTTTC. This sequence encodes CASSHAGANVLTF. Supplemented by reference TRBV11-2 and TRBJ2-6, the full variable domain reads EAGVAQSPRYKIIEKRQSVAFWCNPISGHATLYWYQQILGQGPKLLIQFQNNGVVDDSQLPKDRFSAERLKGVDSTLKIQPAKLEDSAVYLCASSHAGANVLTFGAGSRLTVL.

The chain has TRBV21-1 and TRBJ1-5; no check of the table's D call, TRBD1, against the DNA was made. TRBV21-1 is classified as a pseudogene. The CDR3 totals 15 residues. The CDR3 is CASNTKGQSDQPQHF. In DNA, the CDR3 is TGTGCCAGCAATACCAAGGGACAGTCAGATCAGCCCCAGCATTTT.

This clonotype has just a few counts. The V and J genes are TRBV5-1 and TRBJ2-3, with a weak D call TRBD2 (5 bases). The CDR3 is made up of 15 amino acids. The germline V and J ends were trimmed by 0 bases and 5 bases, with 13 bases remaining between them. The germline V gene encodes CDR1 SGHRS and CDR2 YFSETQ. The CDR3 here is CASSLGGAREDTQYF. DNA for the CDR3: TGCGCCAGCAGCTTGGGTGGCGCGAGGGAAGATACGCAGTATTTT.

V is TRBV7-9 and J is TRBJ2-5; TRBD2 might be the D (5 bases). CDR1 is SEHNR and CDR2 is FQNEAQ in the germline V gene (reference sequence). The CDR3 runs 14 residues. V was shortened by 8 bases and J by 2 bases, with 15 bases between the two germline ends. CDR3 DNA sequence: TGTGCCAGCGCGACCTACACTAGTCAAGAGACCCAGTACTTC. Residues: CASATYTSQETQYF.

The chain joins TRBV4-3 to TRBJ2-5; possible D gene TRBD2, 5 bases. This CDR3 region has 15 residues. CDR1 is LGHNA, CDR2 YSLEER, per germline. V was cut by 4 bases and J by 2 bases, with 14 bases left in between. The CDR3 nucleotides are TGCGCCAGCAGCCGGGAGTCGGGCACTCAAGAGACCCAGTACTTC. Encoded protein: CASSRESGTQETQYF.

Only one count was recorded for this clonotype. The V call is TRBV7-2, the J call TRBJ2-4; D not resolved. This CDR3 region has 13 residues. Germline V gene lookup returns CDR1 SGHTA and CDR2 FQGNSA. Deletions cut 11 bases from V and 1 base from J, with 12 bases between. The CDR3 loop reads CASRYLAKNIQYF. DNA for the CDR3: TGTGCCTCCCGATATCTGGCCAAAAACATTCAGTACTTC.

This clonotype has a handful of counts. J is TRBJ1-5 and V is TRBV12-3 or TRBV12-4, with 7 bases fitting TRBD1. The CDR3 consists of 16 residues. V shed 6 bases and J 0 bases; nucleotides not matched to a gene: 8. The CDR3 is CASRSAQGDSNQPQHF. In nucleotides, the CDR3 is TGTGCCAGCAGGTCAGCCCAGGGGGATAGCAATCAGCCCCAGCATTTT.

The chain is built from TRBV29-1 and TRBJ2-7; TRBD2 aligns across 13 bases. The length of the CDR3 is 14 residues. J lost 5 bases, V lost 5 bases, and 6 bases had no gene match. Germline assignment: CDR1 SQVTM and CDR2 ANQGSEA. CDR3 in amino acids: CSVLGLAGSHEQYF. The CDR3 DNA reads as TGCAGCGTTCTGGGACTAGCGGGGTCTCACGAGCAGTACTTC.

The genes are TRBV20-1 and TRBJ2-5, with D perhaps assigned TRBD1 or TRBD2 (5 bases each). The germline V gene encodes CDR1 DFQATT and CDR2 SNEGSKA (reference sequence). The CDR3 has 16 residues. V lost 5 bases and J lost 4, with 23 bases in between. CDR3 DNA: TGCAGTGCTTATGTCCAGGGACGAGGGAGAATAGAGACCCAGTACTTC. It yields the protein CSAYVQGRGRIETQYF.

The chain carries TRBV10-3 and TRBJ2-1; the D gene is possibly TRBD2 (5 bases). The CDR3 sequence is 15 residues long. Germline V gene lookup returns CDR1 ENHRY and CDR2 SYGVKD. Trimming took off 4 bases at V and 6 bases at J, with 16 bases between the two ends. For the CDR3, the DNA is TGTGCCATCAGTGCGACGGGGTACTTGCCCAATGAGCAGTTCTTC. Its translation is CAISATGYLPNEQFF.

The rearrangement joins TRBV28 to TRBJ1-5; TRBD1 matches at 7 bases. J lost 3 bases, V lost 5 bases, and 13 bases had no gene match. The CDR3 length is 17 residues. Germline CDR1 is MDHEN and CDR2 is SYDVKM. This chain's CDR3 is CASSRGGGYASNQPQHF. CDR3 bases: TGTGCCAGCAGTCGAGGGGGCGGATATGCTTCCAATCAGCCCCAGCATTTT.

This clonotype showed up just a few times. The chain is built from TRBV9 and TRBJ2-1; TRBD2 aligns across 10 bases. Unmatched junction bases numbered 5, after V lost 3 bases and J lost 5 bases. The germline V gene encodes CDR1 SGDLS and CDR2 YYNGEE. This CDR3 contains 15 residues. CDR3 in amino acids: CASSASGGYDNEQFF. The DNA for the CDR3 is TGTGCCAGCAGCGCTAGCGGGGGTTACGACAATGAGCAGTTCTTC. Full variable domain (rest looked up from reference TRBV9 and TRBJ2-1): DSGVTQTPKHLITATGQRVTLRCSPRSGDLSVYWYQQSLDQGLQFLIQYYNGEERAKGNILERFSAQQFPDLHSELNLSSLELGDSALYFCASSASGGYDNEQFFGPGTRLTVL.

This clonotype was found a few times. The chain employs TRBV7-2 and TRBJ1-5; D remains unclear. Germline lookup yields CDR1 SGHTA and CDR2 FQGNSA. The CDR3 spans 15 residues. The V end was cut by 2 bases, the J end by 0 bases, with 8 bases between. CDR3 nucleotides: TGTGCCAGCAGCTTACAGTCCTATAGCAATCAGCCCCAGCATTTT. Translating it yields CASSLQSYSNQPQHF. Together with reference TRBV7-2 and TRBJ1-5, the CDR3 gives the full variable domain: GAGVSQSPSNKVTEKGKDVELRCDPISGHTALYWYRQSLGQGLEFLIYFQGNSAPDKSGLPSDRFSAERTGGSVSTLTIQRTQQEDSAVYLCASSLQSYSNQPQHFGDGTRLSIL.

V is TRBV18 and J is TRBJ1-1; the D gene is possibly TRBD1 (5 bases). The CDR3 totals 14 residues. The germline V and J ends were trimmed by 2 bases and 7 bases, with 14 bases remaining between them. The germline gives CDR1 KGHSH, CDR2 LQKENI. The CDR3 DNA sequence: TGTGCCAGCTCACCATCGGGGGGTTTCGGTGAAGCTTTCTTT. This gives the protein CASSPSGGFGEAFF.

For the CDR3, the DNA is TGTGCCAGCAGTTACTCGGGCCTACGCGACACAGATACGCAGTATTTT. It yields the protein CASSYSGLRDTDTQYF. The chain couples TRBV6-2 or TRBV6-3 to TRBJ2-3, with D unresolved. The CDR3 loop spans 16 amino acids. V lost 0 bases to trimming and J lost 2 bases, with 12 bases between them. Germline V gives CDR1 MNHEY, CDR2 SVGEGT.

The rearrangement links TRBV20-1 to TRBJ2-7, with 13 bases aligning to TRBD2. Judging by the DNA end, TRBJ2-5 fits better; the J call may be wrong. There are 15 residues in the CDR3. Per germline, CDR1 DFQATT and CDR2 SNEGSKA (reference sequence). The CDR3 protein is CSARETSGRLETQYF. The CDR3, as DNA: TGCAGTGCTAGAGAGACTAGCGGGAGGCTAGAGACCCAGTACTTC.

The gene calls are TRBV6-5 and TRBJ2-7, with TRBD2 identical over 10 bases. CDR3 length: 14 amino acids. After removal of 6 bases from V and 0 bases from J, the junction contained 2 bases not matched to a gene. Looked up from germline, CDR1 is MNHEY and CDR2 is SVGAGI. CDR3 sequence reads: CASRAGGSSYEQYF. DNA of the CDR3: TGTGCCAGCAGAGCGGGGGGGAGCTCCTACGAGCAGTACTTC.

This clonotype was seen only a few times. The chain is built from TRBV4-3 and TRBJ2-3; weak D call: TRBD2 (7 bases). CDR1 is LGHNA and CDR2 is YSLEER in the germline V gene. The CDR3 is 16 residues long. V lost 4 bases, J lost 4 bases, and 18 bases lay in between. In DNA form, the CDR3 reads TGCGCCAGCAGCCCCCTGGGGGGGCCTTCCTCAGATACGCAGTATTTT. Amino acids: CASSPLGGPSSDTQYF.

This clonotype has just a few counts. CDR3 DNA: TGTGCCAGCAGCTTAGCCGGCGTGTCCTTGGATAATGAGCAGTTCTTC. As protein: CASSLAGVSLDNEQFF. The rearrangement links TRBV7-2 to TRBJ2-1; D uncertain. Trimming removed 0 bases at V and 7 bases at J, with 16 bases between. This CDR3 spans 16 amino acids. Looked up from germline, CDR1 is SGHTA and CDR2 is FQGNSA.

V usage is TRBV7-8 and J usage is TRBJ1-2; D is ambiguous. V was clipped by 3 bases and J by 2 bases, with 10 bases between them. From germline, CDR1 is SGHVS and CDR2 FQNEAQ. CDR3 length: 14 residues. This CDR3 reads CASSFRTANYGYTF. The CDR3 nucleotides read TGTGCCAGCAGCTTCAGGACGGCGAACTATGGCTACACCTTC.

This clonotype was seen only a few times. The gene calls are TRBV7-2 and TRBJ2-1; D is possibly TRBD2 (5 bases). The CDR3 totals 18 residues. Trimming cost V 4 bases and J 0 bases, with 19 bases left between them. The germline CDR1 and CDR2 sequences are SGHTA and FQGNSA. The chain's CDR3 is CASSSHLKAASSYNEQFF. As DNA, the CDR3 is TGTGCCAGCAGCTCTCACCTGAAAGCGGCTAGCTCCTACAATGAGCAGTTCTTC.